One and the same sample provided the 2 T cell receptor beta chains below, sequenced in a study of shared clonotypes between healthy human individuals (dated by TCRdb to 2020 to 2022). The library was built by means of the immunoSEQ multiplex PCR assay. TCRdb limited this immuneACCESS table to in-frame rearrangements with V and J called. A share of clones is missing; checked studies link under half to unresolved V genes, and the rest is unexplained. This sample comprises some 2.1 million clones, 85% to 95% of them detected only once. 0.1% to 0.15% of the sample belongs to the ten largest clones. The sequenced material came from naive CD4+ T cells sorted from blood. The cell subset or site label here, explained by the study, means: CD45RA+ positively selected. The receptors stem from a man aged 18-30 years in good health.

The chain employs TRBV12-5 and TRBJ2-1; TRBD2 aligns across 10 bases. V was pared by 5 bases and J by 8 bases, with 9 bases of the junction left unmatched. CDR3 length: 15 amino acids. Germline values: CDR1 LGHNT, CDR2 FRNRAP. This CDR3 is CASGPRASGSYEQFF. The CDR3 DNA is TGTGCTAGTGGTCCTAGAGCTAGCGGGAGCTATGAGCAGTTCTTC. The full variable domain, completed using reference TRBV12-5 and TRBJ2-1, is DARVTQTPRHKVTEMGQEVTMRCQPILGHNTVFWYRQTMMQGLELLAYFRNRAPLDDSGMPKDRFSAEMPDATLATLKIQPSEPRDSAVYFCASGPRASGSYEQFFGPGTRLTVL.

The CDR3 loop is CASSIGTRPEETQYF. DNA for the CDR3: TGTGCCAGTAGTATAGGGACAAGGCCTGAAGAGACCCAGTACTTC. This chain uses TRBV19 with TRBJ2-5; maybe TRBD1 (5 bases). Germline lookup yields CDR1 LNHDA and CDR2 SQIVND (reference sequence). This CDR3 contains 15 residues. Trimming took 1 base from V and 3 from J, leaving 12 bases between them. Full variable domain (rest looked up from reference TRBV19 and TRBJ2-5): DGGITQSPKYLFRKEGQNVTLSCEQNLNHDAMYWYRQDPGQGLRLIYYSQIVNDFQKGDIAEGYSVSREKKESFPLTVTSAQKNPTAFYLCASSIGTRPEETQYFGPGTRLLVL.